The sequence of this T cell receptor beta chain was determined in a study of T-cell reconstitution after alpha-beta-depleted transplantation in children. General observations from the study: T-cell numbers and diversity, one year after transplant, stemmed largely from T cells that were newly produced. At around two months after transplant, the alpha-beta T cells were reportedly derived from several hundred expanded clones that came from non-depleted graft cells. Day-60 TCRbeta diversity that was high in some patients was derived from surviving recipient T cells and thymic progenitors.

The CDR3 is 15 residues long. V lost 4 bases and J lost 8; bases outside the gene matches: 9. A TCRbeta library incorporating unique molecular identifiers was prepared. TCRdb called the PCR reads again in MiXCR, with one record for every CDR3 protein. The table shows about 1,000,000 distinct CDR3 sequences, with 25% to 35% occurring only once. In its sample, this clonotype was seen a few times. Its specificity is unknown. The receptor's source is a boy under two years old who had a stem cell transplant for SCID, so the T cells may come from the graft donor. Sequencing used PBMCs, mostly from graft donor cells, obtained 360 days after TCRalphabeta/CD19-depleted stem cell transplant. The chain is built from TRBV12-3 or TRBV12-4 and TRBJ2-1, with 9 bases matching TRBD2. CDR3 nucleotides: TGTGCCAGCAGTTCCGGACTAGCGCGGGTGCATGAGCAGTTCTTC. Its translation is CASSSGLARVHEQFF.